This TCR beta chain was identified during a study of T cells in Graves' hyperthyroidism and ophthalmopathy. This clonotype was counted at least ten times. Germline CDR1 reads SEHNR; CDR2 reads FQNEAQ (reference sequence). The CDR3 is 14 amino acids. V was trimmed by 1 base and J by 6 bases, leaving 13 bases between them. Template material for amplifying TCR beta CDR3 regions consisted of RNA transcripts. The HTBI set primed first-round TCR CDR3 RT-PCR. TCRdb reprocessed the multiplex PCR reads via MiXCR and lists one record per CDR3 protein. Among 450,000 to 650,000 distinct CDR3 sequences, about 15% were seen once, and the ten largest hold 17%. Patients affected by ophthalmopathy presented a Clinical Activity Score of at least 3, a NOSPECS grade of at least 4, and disease duration below 3 months.

The source material was blood. The chain carries TRBV7-9 and TRBJ2-7, with D tentatively TRBD1 (6 bases). The source is a woman aged 18-29 years with Graves' ophthalmopathy. The chain's CDR3 is CASSLEGGWGEQYF. The CDR3 DNA follows: TGTGCCAGCAGCTTAGAAGGGGGATGGGGCGAGCAGTACTTC.